A selection of T cell receptor beta chains follows, all from one sample in a study of glioma-infiltrating T cells. TCRdb redid the calling of the multiplex PCR reads with MiXCR, one entry per CDR3 protein. The sample records 170,000 or so distinct CDR3 sequences, around 40% being singletons. The sequencing sample was made of glioma tissue, nonneoplastic brain tissue, or PBMCs (not recorded which). These TCRs come from a human donor with low-grade glioma or glioblastoma, undergoing nonglioma brain surgery, or in good health (not recorded which). Both conserved end residues are part of each CDR3. Not all rows give a size; the values are once, few, many and, for expanded clones, a class.

many	TRBV7-9	CASSLGTDGYTF
.	TRBV7-2	CASSLGVDRDGSYEQYF
many	TRBV7-2	CASSSDTYEQYF
.	TRBV7-2	CVSSYRGGVGYEQYF
many	TRBV20-1	CSARPAGGSYEQYF
many	TRBV15	CATSREREAFHEQYF
many	TRBV19	CASEQGVTNNQPQHF
.	TRBV12-3/TRBV12-4	CASSLRSWTGDNEQFF
few	TRBV2	CASHKGQGLNEKLFF
.	TRBV12-3/TRBV12-4	CASSLDGYNQPQHF
many	TRBV15	CATRGLAGLNTQYF